This T cell receptor (beta chain) is drawn from a study of T cells in women clearing cervical HPV infection. On the study more broadly: Cases were women with histologically confirmed HPV16-related CIN3 or worse, including a couple of invasive cancers. With HLA typing for only a few women, HLA confounding remains possible. Case blood was drawn when the lesion was first found; control blood after infection became undetectable.

As for this clone: Read data end 3 residues before the CDR3 end; the end is taken from the germline J gene.

The table came from immunoSEQ multiplex PCR; TCRdb's copy has only in-frame clones and leaves some out. This table lists some 20,000 clones. Germline CDR1 is SGDLS and CDR2 is YYNGEE. The CDR3 spans 16 residues. Trimming stripped 6 bases from V and 2 bases from J, with 15 bases between. Sequencing used blood buffy coat. The V and J genes are TRBV9 and TRBJ2-6; D could derive from TRBD1 or TRBD2 (5 bases each). The receptor was derived from a woman aged 18 to 75 with a cervical HPV16 infection that either progressed to CIN3+ or cleared (not recorded which). CDR3 bases read: TGTGCCAGCATGCAGGGAGTCGGGCCTGGGGCCAACGTC. This sequence encodes CASMQGVGPGANV. The complete CDR3 sequence is CASMQGVGPGANVLTF.